This entry lists 21 T cell receptor beta chains sequenced from one sample in a study of patients and donors after allogeneic stem cell transplantation. One entry per CDR3 protein, called by TCRdb with MiXCR from the RT-PCR reads. The repertoire holds 10,000 to 13,000 distinct CDR3 sequences, with roughly a fifth as singletons. The sample consisted of blood, either unsorted or a sorted T cell fraction (not recorded which). The receptors stem from a human donor who was either an allogeneic HSCT recipient or a stem cell or donor lymphocyte infusion donor (not recorded which). It is not recorded whose cells these are; they may come from a transplant donor.

In its sample, this clonotype was seen a few times. The gene calls are TRBV6-2 or TRBV6-3 and TRBJ1-2; tentatively, D is TRBD1 (6 bases). Trimming removed 8 bases from V and 4 bases from J, with 11 bases in between. Looked up from germline, CDR1 is MNHEY and CDR2 is SVGEGT. CDR3 length: 12 residues. CDR3 nucleotide sequence: TGTGCCAGCTCGGACAGCTTCTATGGCTACACCTTC. Its protein product is CASSDSFYGYTF.

Many counts were recorded for this clonotype. The chain joins TRBV20-1 to TRBJ2-3, with D perhaps matching TRBD1 (6 bases). Per germline, CDR1 DFQATT and CDR2 SNEGSKA (reference sequence). The CDR3 contains 14 residues. The germline V and J ends were trimmed by 1 base and 3 bases, with 11 bases remaining between them. The CDR3 nucleotides are TGCAGTGCTAGAGTGGGGGCAGGGACAGATACGCAGTATTTT. Protein sequence: CSARVGAGTDTQYF.

This clonotype turned up a few times. The V call is TRBV12-3 or TRBV12-4, the J call TRBJ2-7; D not certain. CDR3 length: 11 amino acids. Trimming took 6 bases from V and 6 from J, leaving 9 bases between them. CDR3 amino acids: CASSSGFEQYF. As DNA, the CDR3 is TGTGCCAGCAGCTCAGGCTTCGAGCAGTACTTC.

This clonotype was observed at least ten times. V gene TRBV7-8 combines with J gene TRBJ1-5; possible D gene TRBD1, 5 bases. Germline lookup yields CDR1 SGHVS and CDR2 FQNEAQ. The ends were cut back, 5 bases at V and 4 bases at J, with 12 bases in the middle. This CDR3 has 14 residues. This CDR3 reads CASSPGTLNQPQHF. The DNA of the CDR3 is TGTGCCAGCAGCCCCGGGACCTTGAATCAGCCCCAGCATTTT.

The V call is TRBV2, the J call TRBJ1-4; TRBD1 is a possible D gene (5 bases). The CDR3 runs 13 residues. Germline CDR1 reads SNHLY; CDR2 reads FYNNEI. V was shortened by 5 bases and J by 4 bases, with 8 bases between the two germline ends. The CDR3 protein is CASSRDHNEKLFF. As DNA, the CDR3 is TGTGCCAGCAGTAGGGACCATAATGAAAAACTGTTTTTT.

This clonotype was found many times. The CDR3 nucleotides are TGCGCCAGCAGCCCAGGGACAGATACTGAAGCTTTCTTT. Translating gives CASSPGTDTEAFF. The chain has TRBV5-1 and TRBJ1-1; 7 bases are a match to TRBD1. This CDR3 is 13 amino acids long. Germline V lookup: CDR1 SGHRS, CDR2 YFSETQ. V shed 4 bases and J 5 bases; nucleotides not matched to a gene: 5.

This clonotype was seen a handful of times. The chain has TRBV21-1 and TRBJ1-1. TRBV21-1 is annotated as a pseudogene. The CDR3 length is 17 residues. CDR3 in amino acids: CASTFRRGPDLDTEAFF. The DNA of the CDR3 is TGTGCCAGCACCTTCCGGAGGGGACCTGACCTTGACACTGAAGCTTTCTTT.

The chain recombines TRBV6-2 or TRBV6-3 with TRBJ1-2; D remains ambiguous. Trimming took off 6 bases at V and 4 bases at J, with 15 bases between the two ends. CDR1 is MNHEY and CDR2 is SVGEGT in the germline V gene. This CDR3 comprises 14 residues. For the CDR3, the DNA is TGTGCCAGCAGCCTCGGTCCGGAGGGCTATGGCTACACCTTC. Its protein product is CASSLGPEGYGYTF.

This clonotype has only a few counts. The rearrangement joins TRBV6-5 to TRBJ2-2; D might be TRBD1 or TRBD2, each matching 5 bases. The CDR3 is 15 residues long. V shed 5 bases and J shed 4 bases, with 14 bases lying between them. CDR1 and CDR2 (germline): MNHEY, SVGAGI. DNA of the CDR3: TGTGCCAGCAGTATCGGGACGTTCACCACCGGGGAGCTGTTTTTT. This encodes CASSIGTFTTGELFF.

The genes are TRBV6-1 and TRBJ2-7; D tentatively reads TRBD1 or TRBD2 (6 bases each). CDR1 and CDR2 from the germline V gene are MNHNS and SASEGT. Trimming cost V 5 bases and J 2 bases, with 16 bases left between them. CDR3 length: 15 amino acids. Here the CDR3 reads CASSLHWGAAYEQYF. DNA for the CDR3: TGTGCCAGCAGTCTGCACTGGGGGGCAGCCTACGAGCAGTACTTC.

V usage is TRBV7-3 and J usage is TRBJ1-1; D is undetermined. The V gene lost 5 bases and the J gene lost 4 bases, with 11 bases spanning the gap. The CDR3 contains 13 residues. The germline gives CDR1 SGHTA, CDR2 FQGTGA. In DNA form, the CDR3 reads TGTGCCAGCAGCGAGCGACAAAGCACTGAAGCTTTCTTT. Amino acids: CASSERQSTEAFF.

The chain joins TRBV19 to TRBJ1-6; TRBD1 agrees at 9 bases. V lost 4 bases to trimming and J lost 5 bases; unmatched junction nucleotides: 0. This CDR3 contains 14 residues. Germline V gives CDR1 LNHDA, CDR2 SQIVND (reference sequence). CDR3 in DNA: TGTGCCAGTAGTAGGACAGGGGATAATTCACCCCTCCACTTT. It encodes CASSRTGDNSPLHF.

V and J are TRBV7-2 and TRBJ2-6; D not resolved. V was trimmed by 2 bases and J by 0 bases, leaving 11 bases between them. CDR3 size: 17 residues. The germline gives CDR1 SGHTA, CDR2 FQGNSA. DNA for the CDR3: TGTGCCAGCAGCTTACGAGCCCAGGACTCTGGGGCCAACGTCCTGACTTTC. Amino acid sequence: CASSLRAQDSGANVLTF. Using reference TRBV7-2 and TRBJ2-6 for the parts outside the CDR3, the full variable domain is GAGVSQSPSNKVTEKGKDVELRCDPISGHTALYWYRQSLGQGLEFLIYFQGNSAPDKSGLPSDRFSAERTGGSVSTLTIQRTQQEDSAVYLCASSLRAQDSGANVLTFGAGSRLTVL.

The genes are TRBV9 and TRBJ2-1; 7 nucleotides line up with TRBD2. After removal of 0 bases from V and 3 bases from J, the junction contained 6 bases not matched to a gene. CDR1 is SGDLS, CDR2 YYNGEE, per germline. CDR3 length equals 16 residues. The CDR3 DNA reads TGTGCCAGCAGCGTAGGTGGCGGGGGTTTCTACAATGAGCAGTTCTTC. Translation: CASSVGGGGFYNEQFF.

This clonotype was found a few times. V gene TRBV14 combines with J gene TRBJ2-7, with D perhaps matching TRBD2 (6 bases). Germline V gene sequence: CDR1 SGHDN, CDR2 FVKESK. Trimming removed 4 bases from V and 4 bases from J, with 11 bases in between. CDR3 length: 13 amino acids. The CDR3 here is CASSPSSGYEQYF. The CDR3 region has the DNA TGTGCCAGCAGCCCCTCCAGCGGGTACGAGCAGTACTTC.

V and J are TRBV19 and TRBJ2-6, with D tentatively TRBD2 (6 bases). CDR1 is LNHDA, CDR2 SQIVND, per germline (reference sequence). CDR3 size: 15 residues. V was pared by 9 bases and J by 0 bases, with 12 bases between. CDR3 sequence: CASTGLFSGANVLTF. CDR3 DNA: TGTGCCAGCACGGGACTGTTCTCTGGGGCCAACGTCCTGACTTTC.

This clonotype was seen at least ten times. The gene calls are TRBV29-1 and TRBJ1-1, with 11 bases that match TRBD1. The CDR3 is 15 residues long. Unmatched junction bases numbered 7, after V lost 3 bases and J lost 4 bases. The germline gives CDR1 SQVTM, CDR2 ANQGSEA. CDR3 protein: CSVDGQGAQLTEAFF. CDR3 coding DNA: TGCAGCGTTGACGGACAGGGGGCGCAACTCACTGAAGCTTTCTTT.

This clonotype has a count of ten or more. V gene TRBV10-2 combines with J gene TRBJ1-5; 7 bases align to TRBD1. Germline CDR1 is WSHSY and CDR2 is SAAADI. The CDR3 covers 16 residues. The ends lost 1 base at V and 2 bases at J; junction bases unmatched: 5. The CDR3 DNA reads TGCGCCAGCAGTGAGTTCGGTACAGGGGGCAATCAGCCCCAGCATTTT. This codes for CASSEFGTGGNQPQHF.

The V call is TRBV27, the J call TRBJ2-7; 7 positions agree with TRBD1. There are 11 residues in the CDR3. Germline values: CDR1 MNHEY, CDR2 SMNVEV (reference sequence). The J segment lost 4 bases and the V segment lost 10 bases, leaving 4 bases of the junction unmatched. For the CDR3, the DNA is TGTGCCACACGCAGGGGGTACGAGCAGTACTTC. Protein: CATRRGYEQYF.

This clonotype has ten or more counts. The chain combines TRBV5-1 with TRBJ1-5; D is ambiguous. Trimming pared 0 bases from V and 6 bases from J, leaving 7 bases between. The CDR3 length is 13 residues. Germline CDR1 and CDR2: SGHRS and YFSETQ. CDR3: CASSLAGSQPQHF. The CDR3 nucleotides read TGCGCCAGCAGCTTGGCAGGATCTCAGCCCCAGCATTTT.

This clonotype was seen repeatedly, ten times or more. The chain recombines TRBV7-9 with TRBJ2-2, with D unresolved. Germline loops: CDR1 SEHNR, CDR2 FQNEAQ (reference sequence). Trimming removed 3 bases at V and 1 base at J, with 3 bases between. The CDR3 is 13 residues long. Written as DNA, the CDR3 is TGTGCCAGCAGCTTTGTGAACACCGGGGAGCTGTTTTTT. Translating gives CASSFVNTGELFF. Full variable domain (missing parts from reference TRBV7-9 and TRBJ2-2): DTGVSQNPRHKITKRGQNVTFRCDPISEHNRLYWYRQTLGQGPEFLTYFQNEAQLEKSRLLSDRFSAERPKGSFSTLEIQRTEQGDSAMYLCASSFVNTGELFFGEGSRLTVL.